This TCR beta chain is drawn from a study of T cell responses to AZD1222 COVID-19 vaccine. Study-wide results and caveats: Spike-specific TCRs gained breadth and depth after people received two AZD1222 doses. Vaccine-related CD4 TCRs covered spike, predominating at 160-218 and 743-854. Nearly half of spike-specific TCRs reportedly target unmutated variant regions.

Germline lookup yields CDR1 SGHKS and CDR2 YYEKEE (reference sequence). The CDR3 loop spans 16 amino acids. The ends were cut back, 0 bases at V and 0 bases at J, with 13 bases in the middle. Repertoires were generated with immunoSEQ multiplex PCR, while TCRdb's copy carries only in-frame clones and drops some. Of 97,000 or so clones in the sample, more than 85% were seen once. On this clone itself: Its antigen is unknown.

This chain links TRBV5-5 with TRBJ2-7; D not resolved. The sample here was peripheral blood, taken 28 days after the second AZD1222 dose. This clonotype was sampled from an adult who received the AZD1222 COVID-19 vaccine. DNA for the CDR3: TGTGCCAGCAGCTTGGTCCTGCGGCCCCCCTCCTACGAGCAGTACTTC. Translating it yields CASSLVLRPPSYEQYF.